One sample yielded the 3 T cell receptor beta chains listed below, sequenced in a study of blood T cell repertoires in COVID-19. TCRdb's table, derived via immunoSEQ multiplex PCR, lists solely in-frame clones and lacks some. Of roughly 260,000 clones in the sample, about 88% were seen once. The sequencing sample was made of peripheral blood. The receptors here all came from a man between 60 and 75 years old who had recovered from COVID-19.

The rearrangement joins TRBV24-1 to TRBJ2-3; 8 bases are shared with TRBD2. The V gene end was trimmed by 7 bases and the J gene end by 3 bases; junction bases not matched to a gene: 5. The V gene's germline CDR1 is KGHDR and CDR2 SFDVKD. The CDR3 contains 14 residues. CDR3: CATSPGGETDTQYF. For the CDR3, the DNA is TGTGCCACCAGCCCGGGGGGGGAGACAGATACGCAGTATTTT.

In DNA, the CDR3 is TGTGCCAGCAGTTCGGGACAGGGGGTGTTTGCTTTCTTT. Translating it yields CASSSGQGVFAFF. This chain connects TRBV2 to TRBJ1-1, with 11 bases aligning to TRBD1. Germline CDR1 is SNHLY and CDR2 is FYNNEI. The V and J ends lost 5 bases and 11 bases, in that order; junction bases with no gene match: 7. CDR3 length: 13 amino acids.

This sequence joins TRBV15 and TRBJ2-2, with 8 bases aligning to TRBD1. The CDR3 loop spans 15 amino acids. The V segment lost 6 bases and the J segment 6 bases; nucleotides outside the gene matches: 9. Looked up from germline, CDR1 is LNHNV and CDR2 is YYDKDF (reference sequence). The DNA for the CDR3 is TGTGCCACCAGTCTCCAGGGGGCTAAGGCCGGGGAGCTGTTTTTT. Translating it yields CATSLQGAKAGELFF.